This note documents a single T cell receptor (beta chain) sequence. These data belong to a study of control samples from healthy donors and cancer patients. The assay was immunoSEQ multiplex PCR, and TCRdb's table has in-frame clones only and misses some. The sample shows around 150,000 clones, roughly 90% of them seen only once. Germline CDR1 is SNHLY and CDR2 is FYNNEI. V shed 4 bases, J shed 3 bases, and the junction held 5 bases outside the gene matches. This CDR3 region has 15 residues. Sample: blood. The clonotype comes from a man aged 25 to 40 in good health. The gene calls are TRBV2 and TRBJ2-3, with 9 bases fitting TRBD2. CDR3 loop: CASSALGLATDTQYF. CDR3 in DNA: TGTGCCAGCAGTGCCTTGGGACTAGCTACAGATACGCAGTATTTT.